The source of this T cell receptor beta chain is a study of blood T cell repertoires in COVID-19. Study-wide context: COVID-19 samples collected from the United States, Italy and Spain covered acute and convalescent phases. In each case, the material was cDNA or gDNA derived from T cells, B-cell-depleted T cells, or PBMCs.

Seattle patient enrollment occurred during active infection, with longitudinal follow-up thereafter. The repertoire was sequenced with immunoSEQ multiplex PCR; TCRdb's copy has only in-frame clones and lacks some. Of around 290,000 clones listed, approximately 90% are singletons. V gave up 7 bases and J gave up 5 bases; unmatched junction bases: 7. The CDR3 runs 15 residues. CDR1 and CDR2 (germline): ENHRY, SYGVKD. Material for sequencing was peripheral blood. The source is a woman in her thirties with COVID-19, enrolled during active disease. The rearrangement links TRBV10-3 to TRBJ2-1, with 11 bases that match TRBD2. The CDR3 protein is CAITALAGVNNEQFF. The CDR3 DNA reads as TGTGCCATCACTGCACTAGCGGGAGTGAACAATGAGCAGTTCTTC.